This T cell receptor beta chain comes out of a study of T cell responses to AZD1222 COVID-19 vaccine. As for the study in general: Second doses that came at about 4 or about 12 weeks were put together. Notes on the study in general: Spike as a whole was targeted by vaccine-associated CD4 TCRs, dominant at 160-218 and 743-854. Repertoires were collected only later (after the peak T cell response had occurred). Two doses of AZD1222 preceded a rise in Spike-specific TCR breadth and depth.

Assay used: immunoSEQ multiplex PCR; TCRdb lists only in-frame clones, some missing. The sample has about 85,000 clones; around 85% are singletons. About this clone itself: The antigen remains undetermined.

V shed 3 bases and J shed 7 bases, with 10 bases lying between them. The CDR3 loop spans 11 amino acids. Germline CDR1 is GTSNPN and CDR2 is SVGIG (reference sequence). This chain joins TRBV30 and TRBJ2-7; D not resolved. The source is an adult in good health. The sample in question was peripheral blood, obtained on day 0 of AZD1222 vaccination. CDR3 nucleotides: TGTGCCTGGAGCGTAGGTGGGGAGCAGTACTTC. Amino acid sequence: CAWSVGGEQYF.